The 12 T cell receptor beta chains below come from one sample, sequenced in a study of T-cell reconstitution after alpha-beta-depleted transplantation in children. The authors prepared the TCRbeta library with unique molecular identifiers. TCRdb used MiXCR to reprocess the PCR reads, holding one entry per CDR3 protein. The table has about 610,000 distinct CDR3 sequences, 27% seen once. The material sequenced was PBMCs, taken before TCRalphabeta/CD19-depleted stem cell transplant. The source is a boy under two years old with Wiskott-Aldrich syndrome, due to receive a stem cell transplant.

This clonotype was counted once. The rearrangement joins TRBV20-1 to TRBJ1-1; D is perhaps TRBD1 (5 bases). CDR3 length equals 15 residues. Trimming stripped 7 bases from V and 2 bases from J, with 20 bases between. Germline values: CDR1 DFQATT, CDR2 SNEGSKA (reference sequence). This chain's CDR3 is CSGGRARPVNTEAFF. CDR3 DNA: TGCAGTGGGGGCAGGGCCCGACCAGTTAACACTGAAGCTTTCTTT.

This clonotype was recorded once. The gene calls are TRBV27 and TRBJ2-7; perhaps D is TRBD1 or TRBD2 (5 bases each). CDR3 length equals 14 residues. From germline, CDR1 is MNHEY and CDR2 SMNVEV (reference sequence). V was pared by 3 bases and J by 0 bases, with 9 bases between. The DNA for the CDR3 is TGTGCCAGCAGTTTTACGGGGCGCTCCTACGAGCAGTACTTC. Its protein is CASSFTGRSYEQYF.

The rearrangement uses TRBV20-1 and TRBJ2-6; TRBD2 might be the D (5 bases). The V gene lost 5 bases and the J gene lost 2 bases, with 13 bases spanning the gap. The CDR3 totals 15 residues. Germline V gene lookup returns CDR1 DFQATT and CDR2 SNEGSKA (reference sequence). CDR3 residues: CSAPVRGPGANVLTF. In DNA, the CDR3 is TGCAGTGCTCCCGTCCGCGGGCCTGGGGCCAACGTCCTGACTTTC.

This clonotype was observed many times. The chain is built from TRBV7-6 and TRBJ2-5; 10 bases align to TRBD1. Germline CDR1 SGHVS, CDR2 FNYEAQ. This CDR3 contains 15 residues. Trimming removed 1 base from V and 4 bases from J; junction bases left unmatched: 3. The CDR3 nucleotides are TGTGCCAGCAGCTTAGGACAGGGGGCGTCAGAGACCCAGTACTTC. Encoded protein: CASSLGQGASETQYF.

This chain joins TRBV10-1 and TRBJ1-1; D is unresolved. Germline CDR1 WNHNN, CDR2 SYGVQD (reference sequence). V dropped 0 bases and J dropped 9 bases, with 8 bases sitting between them. This CDR3 spans 12 amino acids. CDR3 nucleotides: TGCGCCAGCAGTGAGTCTGGCAGAAAAGCTTTCTTT. Translation gives CASSESGRKAFF.

The chain combines TRBV27 with TRBJ1-1, with D tentatively TRBD1 (6 bases). Looked up from germline, CDR1 is MNHEY and CDR2 is SMNVEV (reference sequence). Trimming pared 3 bases from V and 3 bases from J, leaving 11 bases between. CDR3 length: 14 amino acids. The CDR3 DNA is TGTGCCAGCAGTTTCAGGGGTCTAGACACTGAAGCTTTCTTT. Encoded protein: CASSFRGLDTEAFF.

The V and J genes are TRBV5-6 and TRBJ1-3; no firm D call. The CDR3 sequence is 15 residues long. Germline CDR1 SGHDT, CDR2 YYEEEE. V gave up 4 bases and J gave up 0 bases, with 11 bases separating them. CDR3 sequence (DNA): TGTGCCAGCAGCCCCTCCCCTAGCTCTGGAAACACCATATATTTT. This codes for CASSPSPSSGNTIYF. Based on the CDR3 plus reference TRBV5-6 and TRBJ1-3, the full variable domain is DAGVTQSPTHLIKTRGQQVTLRCSPKSGHDTVSWYQQALGQGPQFIFQYYEEEERQRGNFPDRFSGHQFPNYSSELNVNALLLGDSALYLCASSPSPSSGNTIYFGEGSWLTVV.

The chain combines TRBV5-1 with TRBJ1-2; possibly TRBD1 for D (5 bases). Between the trimmed V and J ends, which lost 4 bases and 4 bases, there was a span of 17 bases. CDR1 is SGHRS and CDR2 is YFSETQ in the germline V gene. The CDR3 extends over 15 amino acids. As DNA, the CDR3 is TGCGCCAGCAGCACCTTCGGGACGGATCCCTATGGCTACACCTTC. Protein product: CASSTFGTDPYGYTF.

This clonotype came up a few times. The V and J genes are TRBV20-1 and TRBJ1-3; TRBD1 is a possible D gene (5 bases). This CDR3 is 16 amino acids long. V was clipped by 0 bases and J by 0 bases, with 12 bases between them. Per the germline V gene, CDR1 is DFQATT and CDR2 is SNEGSKA (reference sequence). The CDR3 DNA is TGCAGTGCTAGAGATCTTGGGGGGGGCTCTGGAAACACCATATATTTT. It yields the protein CSARDLGGGSGNTIYF.

This chain connects TRBV20-1 to TRBJ2-1; 10 bases match TRBD2. V trimming: 5 bases; J trimming: 3 bases; junction bases outside the gene matches: 1. CDR1 is DFQATT and CDR2 is SNEGSKA in the germline V gene (reference sequence). The CDR3 runs to 13 residues. The CDR3 DNA follows: TGCAGTGCTGTAGCGGGAGGCTACAATGAGCAGTTCTTC. Its protein is CSAVAGGYNEQFF.

This clonotype was observed a few times. This chain links TRBV5-6 with TRBJ2-5; tentative D call: TRBD2 (6 bases). The CDR3 has 14 amino acids. V lost 3 bases, J lost 5 bases, and 14 bases lay in between. Germline V gene sequence: CDR1 SGHDT, CDR2 YYEEEE. In nucleotides, the CDR3 is TGTGCCAGCAGCTCGACGGTGGGGAGGGAGACCCAGTACTTC. Amino acid sequence: CASSSTVGRETQYF.

V and J are TRBV7-9 and TRBJ2-7, with 9 bases lining up with TRBD1. The CDR3 consists of 14 residues. Germline CDR1 and CDR2: SEHNR and FQNEAQ (reference sequence). J was trimmed by 3 bases and V by 6 bases; bases with no gene match: 6. The CDR3 region has the DNA TGTGCCAGCAGTTGGGACAGGGCCGGCTACGAGCAGTACTTC. Amino acid sequence: CASSWDRAGYEQYF.